The T cell receptor beta chain described here comes from a study of blood T cell repertoires in COVID-19 (dated by TCRdb to the early 2020s). Regarding the research as a whole: Samples from collaborators originated in the United States, Italy and Spain and spanned both the acute and convalescent phases of COVID-19. The material from the prospective study consisted of cDNA or gDNA derived from T cells, B-cell-depleted T cells, or PBMCs. Deeply sampled blood TCRbeta repertoires from subjects exposed to, actively infected with, or recovered from COVID-19 were included in the dataset. The repertoires were released in a freely available public database meant as a resource for research on the immune response to SARS-CoV-2. Samples were obtained from the ongoing ImmuneRACE study (first 160 participants) and from some 1,300 subjects provided by 6 global collaborators. Nearly every sample came with metadata listing a de-identified subject ID, COVID-19 status, age in years and sex. HLA class I and class II types, where available, came from metadata supplied by the sample provider rather than from assay-based typing. Points the paper makes about the study in general: The quantity of clinical and demographic metadata differed by source and by participant and was supplied without curation.

About this clone: Its antigen remains unidentified. No qualities accompany the bases; no much larger clone lies one base away.

The immunoSEQ Assay, a bias-controlled multiplex PCR, was used to amplify TCRbeta CDR3 regions from genomic DNA. Per the original workflow: The number of nucleated cells in each sample was estimated from the amplification of reference gene primers within the assay. To quantify the absolute abundance of each unique TCRbeta CDR3 rearrangement, sequence reads were collapsed and filtered. For each sample, productive Simpson clonality was calculated by taking the square root of Simpson's diversity index across productive rearrangements. The table was pulled from immuneACCESS by TCRdb, which kept in-frame rearrangements only. Such tables lose some clones; where checked, under half of the loss comes from unresolved V genes, and the rest has no known cause. V and J calls and clone size are as listed in that table; D and trimming were resolved from the DNA. This sample gives about 62,000 clones in total; about nine tenths of them show up just once. The ten largest clones add up to 5.5% to 6.5% of the sample.

Sequences SGHVS (CDR1) and FNYEAQ (CDR2) are obtained from the germline V gene. V sheds 1 base and J sheds 8 bases, leaving 11 bases between their ends. The CDR3 measures 14 amino acids from cysteine to phenylalanine. The DNA shown is the 42-base CDR3, in frame from base 1. Whole blood was collected in K2EDTA tubes by collaborating institutions according to the institutions' own protocols. For TCRbeta analysis, collaborators shipped samples as frozen whole blood, isolated PBMCs, or DNA extracted from either of those sample types. The receptor was derived from a human donor in a cohort sampled during active COVID-19. The sequencing sample was made of peripheral blood. The sequence links TRBV7-6 to TRBJ2-2; the best D guess is TRBD2, with 5 bases matching. For the CDR3, the sequence is CASSLGLAVGELFF. The DNA sequence is as follows: TGTGCCAGCAGCTTAGGTCTAGCTGTAGGGGAGCTGTTTTTT.